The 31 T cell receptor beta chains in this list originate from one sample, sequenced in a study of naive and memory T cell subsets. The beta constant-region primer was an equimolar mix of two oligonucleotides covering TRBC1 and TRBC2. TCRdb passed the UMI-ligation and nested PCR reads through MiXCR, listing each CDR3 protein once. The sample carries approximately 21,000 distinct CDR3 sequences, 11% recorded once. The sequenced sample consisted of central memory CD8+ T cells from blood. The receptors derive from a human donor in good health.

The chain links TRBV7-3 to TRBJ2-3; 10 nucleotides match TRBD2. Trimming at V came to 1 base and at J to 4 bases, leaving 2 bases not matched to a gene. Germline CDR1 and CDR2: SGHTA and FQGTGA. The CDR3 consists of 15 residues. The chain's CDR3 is CASSLIAGGPDTQYF. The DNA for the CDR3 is TGTGCCAGCAGCTTAATAGCGGGAGGACCAGATACGCAGTATTTT.

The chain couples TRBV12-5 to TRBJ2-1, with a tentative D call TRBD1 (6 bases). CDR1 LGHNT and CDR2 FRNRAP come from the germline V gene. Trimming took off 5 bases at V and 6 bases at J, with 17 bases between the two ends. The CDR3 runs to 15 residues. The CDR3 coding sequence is TGTGCTAGTGGTCAGGGACATCCGAAAACCAATGAGCAGTTCTTC. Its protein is CASGQGHPKTNEQFF. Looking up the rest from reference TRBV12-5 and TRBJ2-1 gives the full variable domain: DARVTQTPRHKVTEMGQEVTMRCQPILGHNTVFWYRQTMMQGLELLAYFRNRAPLDDSGMPKDRFSAEMPDATLATLKIQPSEPRDSAVYFCASGQGHPKTNEQFFGPGTRLTVL.

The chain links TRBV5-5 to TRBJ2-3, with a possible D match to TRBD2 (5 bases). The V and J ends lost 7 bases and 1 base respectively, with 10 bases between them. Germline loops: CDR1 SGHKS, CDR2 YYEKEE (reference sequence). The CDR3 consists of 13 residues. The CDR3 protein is CASWRVGTDTQYF. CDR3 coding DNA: TGTGCCAGCTGGCGGGTGGGCACAGATACGCAGTATTTT.

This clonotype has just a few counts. The CDR3 here is CASSPRQGNQPQHF. For the CDR3, the DNA is TGTGCCAGCAGTCCCCGACAGGGGAATCAGCCCCAGCATTTT. V and J are TRBV27 and TRBJ1-5, with 8 bases fitting TRBD1. Per germline, CDR1 MNHEY and CDR2 SMNVEV (reference sequence). The CDR3 has 14 residues. With 5 bases clipped from V and 4 bases from J, the junction kept 4 bases outside the gene matches.

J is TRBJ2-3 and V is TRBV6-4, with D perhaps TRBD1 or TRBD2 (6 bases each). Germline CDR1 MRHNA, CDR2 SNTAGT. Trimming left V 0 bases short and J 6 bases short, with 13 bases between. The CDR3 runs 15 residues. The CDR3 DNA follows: TGTGCCAGCAGTGACTCCAAGGGGGGCCCGGATACGCAGTATTTT. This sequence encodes CASSDSKGGPDTQYF.

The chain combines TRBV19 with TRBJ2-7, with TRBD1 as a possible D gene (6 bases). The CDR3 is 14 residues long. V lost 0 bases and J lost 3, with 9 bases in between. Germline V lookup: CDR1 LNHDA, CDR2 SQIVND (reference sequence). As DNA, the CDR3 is TGTGCCAGTAGTATAGAGAACAGGGACTACGAGCAGTACTTC. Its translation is CASSIENRDYEQYF.

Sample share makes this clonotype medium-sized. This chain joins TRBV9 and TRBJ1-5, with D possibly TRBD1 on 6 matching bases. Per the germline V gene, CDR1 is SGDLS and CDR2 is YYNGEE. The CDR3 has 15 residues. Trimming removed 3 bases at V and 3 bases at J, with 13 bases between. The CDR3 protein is CASSGGPLSNQPQHF. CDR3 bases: TGTGCCAGCAGCGGGGGGCCCCTATCCAATCAGCCCCAGCATTTT.

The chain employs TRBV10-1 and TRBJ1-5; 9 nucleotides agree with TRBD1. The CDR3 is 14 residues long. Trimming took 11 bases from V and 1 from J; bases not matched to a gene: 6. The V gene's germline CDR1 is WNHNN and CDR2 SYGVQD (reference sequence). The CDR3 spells CAGRQGVSNQPQHF. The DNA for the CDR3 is TGCGCCGGTAGACAGGGGGTAAGCAATCAGCCCCAGCATTTT.

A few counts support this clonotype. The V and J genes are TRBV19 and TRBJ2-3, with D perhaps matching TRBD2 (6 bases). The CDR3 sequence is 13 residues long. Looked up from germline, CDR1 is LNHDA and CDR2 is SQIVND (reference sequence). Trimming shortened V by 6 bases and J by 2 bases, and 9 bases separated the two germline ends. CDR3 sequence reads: CASSWRDTDTQYF. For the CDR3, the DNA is TGTGCCAGTAGCTGGAGGGACACAGATACGCAGTATTTT.

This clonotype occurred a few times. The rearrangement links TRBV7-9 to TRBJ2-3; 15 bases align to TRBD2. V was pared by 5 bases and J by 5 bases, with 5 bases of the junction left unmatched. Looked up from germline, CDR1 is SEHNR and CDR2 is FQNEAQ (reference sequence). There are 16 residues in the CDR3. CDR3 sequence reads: CASSRGLAGGQDTQYF. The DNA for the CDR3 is TGTGCCAGCAGCAGGGGACTAGCGGGAGGTCAAGATACGCAGTATTTT.

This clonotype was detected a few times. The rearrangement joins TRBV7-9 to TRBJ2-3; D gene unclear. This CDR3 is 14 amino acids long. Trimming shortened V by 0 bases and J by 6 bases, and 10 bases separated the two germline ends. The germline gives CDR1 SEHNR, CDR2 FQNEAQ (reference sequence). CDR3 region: CASSLATSWDTQYF. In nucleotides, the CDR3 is TGTGCCAGCAGCTTAGCGACCTCTTGGGATACGCAGTATTTT.

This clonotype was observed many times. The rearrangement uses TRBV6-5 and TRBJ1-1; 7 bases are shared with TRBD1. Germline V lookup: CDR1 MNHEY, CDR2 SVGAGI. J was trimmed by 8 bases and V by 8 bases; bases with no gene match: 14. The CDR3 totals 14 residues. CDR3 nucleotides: TGTGCCAGCCAAGTTGCTTACAGGGGAAAGGAAGCTTTCTTT. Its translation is CASQVAYRGKEAFF.

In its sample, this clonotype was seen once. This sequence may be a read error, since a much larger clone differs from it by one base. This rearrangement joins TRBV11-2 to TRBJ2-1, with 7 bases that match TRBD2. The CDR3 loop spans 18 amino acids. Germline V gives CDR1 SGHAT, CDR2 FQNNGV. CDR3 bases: TGTGCCCGCAGCTTAGATCGCCTGGGCCGGGAGGCCTACAATGAGCAGTTCTTC. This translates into CARSLDRLGREAYNEQFF. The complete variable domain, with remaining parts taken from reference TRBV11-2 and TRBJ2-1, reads EAGVAQSPRYKIIEKRQSVAFWCNPISGHATLYWYQQILGQGPKLLIQFQNNGVVDDSQLPKDRFSAERLKGVDSTLKIQPAKLEDSAVYLCARSLDRLGREAYNEQFFGPGTRLTVL.

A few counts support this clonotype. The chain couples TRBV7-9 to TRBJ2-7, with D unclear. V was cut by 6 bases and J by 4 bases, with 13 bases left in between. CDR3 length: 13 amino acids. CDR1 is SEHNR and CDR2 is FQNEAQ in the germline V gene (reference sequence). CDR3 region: CASSSDNLYEQYF. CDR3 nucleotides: TGTGCCAGCAGTTCCGACAACCTATACGAGCAGTACTTC.

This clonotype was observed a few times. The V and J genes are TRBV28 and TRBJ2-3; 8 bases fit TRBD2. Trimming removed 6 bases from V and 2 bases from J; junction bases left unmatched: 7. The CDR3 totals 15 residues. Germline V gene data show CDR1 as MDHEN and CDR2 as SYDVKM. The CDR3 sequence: CASSGGLAVTDTQYF. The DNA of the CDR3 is TGTGCCAGCAGCGGAGGACTAGCAGTCACAGATACGCAGTATTTT.

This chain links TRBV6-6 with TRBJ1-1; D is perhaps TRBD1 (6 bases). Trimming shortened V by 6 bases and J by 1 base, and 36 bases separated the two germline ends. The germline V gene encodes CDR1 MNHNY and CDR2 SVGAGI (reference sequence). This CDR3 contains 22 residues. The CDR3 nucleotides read TGTGCCAGCAGCCTCGATTTCGCACGTCTGACCGGGACACGTACCAGGAACACTGAAGCTTTCTTT. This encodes CASSLDFARLTGTRTRNTEAFF.

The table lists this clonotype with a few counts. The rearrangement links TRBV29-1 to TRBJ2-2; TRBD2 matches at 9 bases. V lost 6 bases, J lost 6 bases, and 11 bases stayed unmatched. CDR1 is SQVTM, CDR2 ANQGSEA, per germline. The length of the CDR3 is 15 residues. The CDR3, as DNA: TGCAGCGTCCAATCCGGGACTAGCTTTGCCGGGGAGCTGTTTTTT. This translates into CSVQSGTSFAGELFF.

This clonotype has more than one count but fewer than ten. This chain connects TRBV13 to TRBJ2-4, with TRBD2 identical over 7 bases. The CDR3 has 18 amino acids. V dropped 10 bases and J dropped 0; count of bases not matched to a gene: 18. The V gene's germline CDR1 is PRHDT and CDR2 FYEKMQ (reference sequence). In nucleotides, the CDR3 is TGTGCCACCGGAGGGCGGGAGAAGGGAGAGATAGCCAAAAACATTCAGTACTTC. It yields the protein CATGGREKGEIAKNIQYF.

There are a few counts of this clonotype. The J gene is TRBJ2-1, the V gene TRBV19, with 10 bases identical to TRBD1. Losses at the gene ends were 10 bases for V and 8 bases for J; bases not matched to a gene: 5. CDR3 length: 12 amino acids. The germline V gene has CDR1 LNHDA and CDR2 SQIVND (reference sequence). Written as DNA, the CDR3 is TGTGCCACCCGGGACAGGGGTCATGAGCAGTTCTTC. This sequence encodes CATRDRGHEQFF. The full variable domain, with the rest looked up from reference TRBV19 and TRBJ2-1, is DGGITQSPKYLFRKEGQNVTLSCEQNLNHDAMYWYRQDPGQGLRLIYYSQIVNDFQKGDIAEGYSVSREKKESFPLTVTSAQKNPTAFYLCATRDRGHEQFFGPGTRLTVL.

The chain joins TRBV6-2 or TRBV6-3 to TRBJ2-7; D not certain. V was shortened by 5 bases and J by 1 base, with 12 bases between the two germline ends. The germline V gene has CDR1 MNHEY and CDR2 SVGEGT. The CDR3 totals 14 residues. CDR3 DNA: TGTGCCAGCAGTGTGGCGAAAGGATCCTACGAGCAGTACTTC. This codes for CASSVAKGSYEQYF.

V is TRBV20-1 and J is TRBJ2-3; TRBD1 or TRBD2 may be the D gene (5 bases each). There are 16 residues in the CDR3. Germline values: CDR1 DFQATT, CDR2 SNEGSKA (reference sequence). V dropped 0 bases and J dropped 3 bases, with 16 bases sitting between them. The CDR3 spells CSARDVGQGETDTQYF. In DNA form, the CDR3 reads TGCAGTGCTAGAGATGTAGGGCAGGGAGAAACAGATACGCAGTATTTT.

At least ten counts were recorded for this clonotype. CDR3 bases: TGTGCCAGCAGCTTAGGCGGGACAGGCACTGAAGCTTTCTTT. This gives the protein CASSLGGTGTEAFF. This sequence joins TRBV7-8 and TRBJ1-1, with 8 positions matching TRBD1. The V and J ends lost 1 base and 4 bases, in that order; junction bases with no gene match: 2. This CDR3 has 14 residues. Germline lookup yields CDR1 SGHVS and CDR2 FQNEAQ.

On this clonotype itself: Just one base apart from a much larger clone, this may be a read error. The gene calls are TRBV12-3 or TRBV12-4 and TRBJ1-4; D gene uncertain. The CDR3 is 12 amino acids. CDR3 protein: CASSLYGEKLSF. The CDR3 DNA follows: TGTGCCAGCAGTTTATACGGTGAAAAACTGTCTTTT.

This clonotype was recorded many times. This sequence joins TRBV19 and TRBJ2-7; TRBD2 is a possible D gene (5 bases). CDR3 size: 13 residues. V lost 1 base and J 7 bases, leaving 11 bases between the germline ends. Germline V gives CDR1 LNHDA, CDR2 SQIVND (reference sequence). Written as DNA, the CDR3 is TGTGCCAGTAGTATAGGGCTAGCTGGTGAGCAGTACTTC. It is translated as CASSIGLAGEQYF.

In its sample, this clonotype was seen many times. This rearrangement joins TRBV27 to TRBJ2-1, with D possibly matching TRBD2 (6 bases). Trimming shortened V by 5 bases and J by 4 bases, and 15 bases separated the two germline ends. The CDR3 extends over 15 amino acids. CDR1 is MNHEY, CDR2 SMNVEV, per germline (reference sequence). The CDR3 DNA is TGTGCCAGCAGTCCAGGTCTGGGACTGTACAATGAGCAGTTCTTC. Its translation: CASSPGLGLYNEQFF.

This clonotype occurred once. CDR3 loop: CASSHRGGYLIPSDSIGYTF. The CDR3 bases are TGTGCCAGCAGTCATAGAGGGGGGTATCTAATCCCCTCCGACTCTATTGGCTACACCTTC. This chain connects TRBV27 to TRBJ1-2; TRBD1 might be the D (6 bases). Trimming stripped 5 bases from V and 7 bases from J, with 35 bases between. In germline, CDR1 is MNHEY, CDR2 SMNVEV (reference sequence). The CDR3 extends over 20 amino acids.

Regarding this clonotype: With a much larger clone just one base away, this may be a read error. The CDR3 DNA sequence: TGTGCCAGCAGCCACCCCCGCGAGCGGGCCTACGAGCAGTACTTC. It is translated as CASSHPRERAYEQYF. The J gene is TRBJ2-7, the V gene TRBV7-8; the D gene is possibly TRBD2 (6 bases). This CDR3 contains 15 residues. Trimming removed 5 bases at V and 2 bases at J, with 16 bases between. CDR1 is SGHVS, CDR2 FQNEAQ, per germline. Drawing the rest from reference TRBV7-8 and TRBJ2-7, the complete variable domain is GAGVSQSPRYKVAKRGQDVALRCDPISGHVSLFWYQQALGQGPEFLTYFQNEAQLDKSGLPSDRFFAERPEGSVSTLKIQRTQQEDSAVYLCASSHPRERAYEQYFGPGTRLTVT.

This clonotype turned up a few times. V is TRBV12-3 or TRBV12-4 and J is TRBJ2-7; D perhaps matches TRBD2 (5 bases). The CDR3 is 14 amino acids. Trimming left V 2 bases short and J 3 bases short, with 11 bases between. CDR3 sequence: CASSLSVSGYEQYF. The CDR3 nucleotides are TGTGCCAGCAGTTTAAGCGTGAGCGGCTACGAGCAGTACTTC.

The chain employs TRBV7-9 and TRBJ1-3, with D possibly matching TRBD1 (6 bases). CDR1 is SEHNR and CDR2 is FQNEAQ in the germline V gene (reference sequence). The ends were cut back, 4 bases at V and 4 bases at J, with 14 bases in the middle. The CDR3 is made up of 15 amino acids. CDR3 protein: CASSSDRGVGNTIYF. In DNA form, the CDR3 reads TGTGCCAGCAGCTCGGACAGAGGAGTCGGAAACACCATATATTTT.

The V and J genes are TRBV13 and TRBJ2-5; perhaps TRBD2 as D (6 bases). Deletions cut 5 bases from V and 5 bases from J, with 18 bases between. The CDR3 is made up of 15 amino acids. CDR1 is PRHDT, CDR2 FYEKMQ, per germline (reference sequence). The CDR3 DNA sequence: TGTGCCAGCAGCGACCGGGCCTCAGGGAGGGAGACCCAGTACTTC. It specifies CASSDRASGRETQYF.

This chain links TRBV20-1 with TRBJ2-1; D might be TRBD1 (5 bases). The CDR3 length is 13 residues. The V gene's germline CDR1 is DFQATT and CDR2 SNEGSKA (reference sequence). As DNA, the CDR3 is TGCAGCTCAGACAGCGATACTAACAATGAGCAGTTCTTC. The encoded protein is CSSDSDTNNEQFF.